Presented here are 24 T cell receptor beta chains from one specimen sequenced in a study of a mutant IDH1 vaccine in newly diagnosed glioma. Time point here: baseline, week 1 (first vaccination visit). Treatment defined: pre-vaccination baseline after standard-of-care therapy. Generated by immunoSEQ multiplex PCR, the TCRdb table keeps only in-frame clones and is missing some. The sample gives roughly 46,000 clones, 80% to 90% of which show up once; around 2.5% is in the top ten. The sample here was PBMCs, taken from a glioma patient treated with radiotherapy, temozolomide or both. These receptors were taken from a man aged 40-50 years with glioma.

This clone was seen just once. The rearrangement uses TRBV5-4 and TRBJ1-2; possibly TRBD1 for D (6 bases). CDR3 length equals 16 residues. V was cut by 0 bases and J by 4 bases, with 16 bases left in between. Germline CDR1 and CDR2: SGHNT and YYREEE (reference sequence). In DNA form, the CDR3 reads TGTGCCAGCAGCTTGGACAGGGCCCCACTAGGCTATGGCTACACCTTC. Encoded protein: CASSLDRAPLGYGYTF.

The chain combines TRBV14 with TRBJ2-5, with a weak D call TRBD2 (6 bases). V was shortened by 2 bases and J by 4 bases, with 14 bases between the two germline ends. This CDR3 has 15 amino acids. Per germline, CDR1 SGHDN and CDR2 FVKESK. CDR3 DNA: TGTGCCAGCAGCCAACACCTGGGGGACTTAGAGACCCAGTACTTC. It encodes CASSQHLGDLETQYF.

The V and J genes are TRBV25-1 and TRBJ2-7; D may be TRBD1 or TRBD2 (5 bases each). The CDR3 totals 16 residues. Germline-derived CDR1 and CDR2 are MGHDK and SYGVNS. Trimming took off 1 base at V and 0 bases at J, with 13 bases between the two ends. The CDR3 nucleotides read TGTGCCAGCAGTGAATTAGGGGACGCTAGCTCCTACGAGCAGTACTTC. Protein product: CASSELGDASSYEQYF.

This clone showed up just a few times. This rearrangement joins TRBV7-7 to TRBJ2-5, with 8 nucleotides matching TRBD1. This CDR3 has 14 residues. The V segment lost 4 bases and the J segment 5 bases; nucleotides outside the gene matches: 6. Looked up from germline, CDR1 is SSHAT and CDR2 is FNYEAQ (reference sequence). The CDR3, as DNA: TGTGCCAGCAGCTCCACAGGGGGTGGTGAGACCCAGTACTTC. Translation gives CASSSTGGGETQYF. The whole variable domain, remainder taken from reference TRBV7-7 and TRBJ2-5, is GAGVSQSPRYKVTKRGQDVTLRCDPISSHATLYWYQQALGQGPEFLTYFNYEAQPDKSGLPSDRFSAERPEGSISTLTIQRTEQRDSAMYRCASSSTGGGETQYFGPGTRLLVL.

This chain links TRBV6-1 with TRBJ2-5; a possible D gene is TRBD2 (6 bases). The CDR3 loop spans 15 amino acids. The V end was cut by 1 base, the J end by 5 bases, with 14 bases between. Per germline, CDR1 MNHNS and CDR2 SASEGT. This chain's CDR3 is CASSEVGGLGETQYF. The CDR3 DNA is TGTGCCAGCAGTGAAGTCGGAGGGCTGGGGGAGACCCAGTACTTC.

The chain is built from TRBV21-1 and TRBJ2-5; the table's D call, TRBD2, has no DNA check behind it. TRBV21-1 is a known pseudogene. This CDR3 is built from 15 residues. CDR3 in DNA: TGTGCCAGCAGCATGGGACTAGCGGGACGGGAGACCCAGTACTTC. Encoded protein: CASSMGLAGRETQYF.

CDR3 nucleotide sequence: TGTGCCAGCAGTGTGCAATGGGTAGGCACTGAAGCTTTCTTT. It translates to CASSVQWVGTEAFF. The J gene is TRBJ1-1, the V gene TRBV6-1, with D unclear. The CDR3 is 14 residues long. Germline V CDR1 and CDR2: MNHNS, SASEGT. Between the trimmed V and J ends, which lost 4 bases and 4 bases, there was a span of 13 bases.

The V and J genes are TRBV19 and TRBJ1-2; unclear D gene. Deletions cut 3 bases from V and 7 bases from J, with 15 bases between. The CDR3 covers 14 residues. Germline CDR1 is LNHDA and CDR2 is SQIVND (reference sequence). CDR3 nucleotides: TGTGCCAGTAGTATGAAGGGATTGTACTCTGGCTACACCTTC. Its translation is CASSMKGLYSGYTF.

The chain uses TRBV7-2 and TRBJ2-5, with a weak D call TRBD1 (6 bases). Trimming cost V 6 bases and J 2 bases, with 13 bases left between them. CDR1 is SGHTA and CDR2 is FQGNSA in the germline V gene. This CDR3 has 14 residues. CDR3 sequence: CASSERGGQETQYF. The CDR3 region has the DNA TGTGCCAGCAGTGAAAGAGGGGGTCAAGAGACCCAGTACTTC.

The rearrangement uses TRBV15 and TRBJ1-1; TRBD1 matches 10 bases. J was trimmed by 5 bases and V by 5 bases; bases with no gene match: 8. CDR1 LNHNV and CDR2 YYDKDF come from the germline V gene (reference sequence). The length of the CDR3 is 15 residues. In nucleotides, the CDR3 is TGTGCCACCAGCCGGGACAGGGGCGTTGGTACTGAAGCTTTCTTT. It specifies CATSRDRGVGTEAFF.

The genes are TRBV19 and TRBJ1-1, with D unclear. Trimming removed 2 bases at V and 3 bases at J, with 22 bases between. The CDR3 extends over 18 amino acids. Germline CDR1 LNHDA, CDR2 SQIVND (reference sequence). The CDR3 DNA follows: TGTGCCAGTAGTATACTTTACAACATCCCCCGGGATCACACTGAAGCTTTCTTT. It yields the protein CASSILYNIPRDHTEAFF.

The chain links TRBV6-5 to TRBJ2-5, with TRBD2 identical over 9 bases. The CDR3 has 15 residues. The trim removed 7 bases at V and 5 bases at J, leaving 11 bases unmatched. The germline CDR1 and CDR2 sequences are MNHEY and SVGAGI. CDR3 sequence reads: CASTPRGLARETQYF. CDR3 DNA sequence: TGTGCCAGCACCCCACGGGGACTAGCACGCGAGACCCAGTACTTC.

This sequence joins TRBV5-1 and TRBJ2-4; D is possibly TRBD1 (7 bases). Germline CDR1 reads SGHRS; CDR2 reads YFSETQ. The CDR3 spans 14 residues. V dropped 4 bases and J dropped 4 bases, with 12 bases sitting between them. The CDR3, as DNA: TGCGCCAGCAGCCCGCGGGACAGAAAAAACATTCAGTACTTC. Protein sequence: CASSPRDRKNIQYF.

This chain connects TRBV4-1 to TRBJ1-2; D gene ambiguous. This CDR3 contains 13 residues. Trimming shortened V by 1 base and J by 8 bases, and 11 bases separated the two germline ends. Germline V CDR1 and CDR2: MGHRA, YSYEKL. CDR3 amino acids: CASSQGRLSGYTF. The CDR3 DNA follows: TGCGCCAGCAGCCAAGGGCGACTTTCCGGCTACACCTTC.

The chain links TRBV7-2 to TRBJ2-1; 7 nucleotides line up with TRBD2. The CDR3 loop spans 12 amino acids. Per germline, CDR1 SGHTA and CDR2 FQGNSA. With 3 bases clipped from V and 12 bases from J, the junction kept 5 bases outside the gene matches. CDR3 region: CASSLDREVQFF. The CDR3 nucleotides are TGTGCCAGCAGCTTGGATCGGGAGGTGCAGTTCTTC.

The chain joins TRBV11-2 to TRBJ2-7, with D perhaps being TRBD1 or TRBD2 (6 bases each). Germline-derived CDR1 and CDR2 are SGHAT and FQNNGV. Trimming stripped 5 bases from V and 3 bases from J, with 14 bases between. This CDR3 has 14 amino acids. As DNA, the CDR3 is TGTGCCAGCAGCAACAGGGACTCCTACTACGAGCAGTACTTC. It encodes CASSNRDSYYEQYF.

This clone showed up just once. CDR3 bases: TGCGCCAGCAGCTTTGGCGGGGGCTTCAGCACAGATACGCAGTATTTT. Its translation is CASSFGGGFSTDTQYF. V gene TRBV5-1 combines with J gene TRBJ2-3; D possibly corresponds to TRBD2 (7 bases). Germline V gene sequence: CDR1 SGHRS, CDR2 YFSETQ. This CDR3 spans 16 amino acids. V was pared by 2 bases and J by 0 bases, with 13 bases between.

CDR3 region: CASSIVGGRYEQYF. The CDR3 coding sequence is TGTGCCAGTAGTATTGTAGGGGGAAGATACGAGCAGTACTTC. This chain links TRBV19 with TRBJ2-7, with D tentatively TRBD1 (6 bases). The CDR3 is 14 residues long. Trimming took 3 bases from V and 4 from J, leaving 13 bases between them. Germline V gives CDR1 LNHDA, CDR2 SQIVND (reference sequence).

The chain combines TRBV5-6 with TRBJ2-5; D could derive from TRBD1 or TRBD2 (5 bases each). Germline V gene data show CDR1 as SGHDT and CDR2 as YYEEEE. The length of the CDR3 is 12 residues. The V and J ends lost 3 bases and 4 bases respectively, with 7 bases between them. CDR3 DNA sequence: TGTGCCAGCAGCTATGGGGGAGAGACCCAGTACTTC. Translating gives CASSYGGETQYF. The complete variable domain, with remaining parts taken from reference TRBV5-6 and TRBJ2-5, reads DAGVTQSPTHLIKTRGQQVTLRCSPKSGHDTVSWYQQALGQGPQFIFQYYEEEERQRGNFPDRFSGHQFPNYSSELNVNALLLGDSALYLCASSYGGETQYFGPGTRLLVL.

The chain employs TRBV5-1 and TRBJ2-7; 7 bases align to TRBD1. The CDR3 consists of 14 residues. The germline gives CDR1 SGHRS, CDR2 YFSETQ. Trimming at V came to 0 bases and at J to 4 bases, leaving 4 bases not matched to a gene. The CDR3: CASSLVGGKYEQYF. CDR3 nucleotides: TGCGCCAGCAGCTTGGTAGGGGGCAAGTACGAGCAGTACTTC.

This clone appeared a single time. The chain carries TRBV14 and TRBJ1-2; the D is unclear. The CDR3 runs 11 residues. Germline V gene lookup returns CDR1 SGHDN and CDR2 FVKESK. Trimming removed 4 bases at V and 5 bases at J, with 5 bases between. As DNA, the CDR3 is TGTGCCAGCAGCCCCGGATATGGCTACACCTTC. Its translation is CASSPGYGYTF.

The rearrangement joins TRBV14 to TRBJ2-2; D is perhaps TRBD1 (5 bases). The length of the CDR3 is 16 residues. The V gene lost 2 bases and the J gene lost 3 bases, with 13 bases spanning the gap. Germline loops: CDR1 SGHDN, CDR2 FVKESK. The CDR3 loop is CASSQSSGLDTGELFF. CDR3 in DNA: TGTGCCAGCAGCCAATCATCAGGGCTGGACACCGGGGAGCTGTTTTTT.

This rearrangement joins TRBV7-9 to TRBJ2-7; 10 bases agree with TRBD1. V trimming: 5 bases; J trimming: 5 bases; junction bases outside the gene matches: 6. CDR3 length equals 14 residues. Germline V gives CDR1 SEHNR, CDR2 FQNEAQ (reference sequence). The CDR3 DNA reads TGTGCCAGCAGCCGCCGGGACAGGGGAAACGAGCAGTACTTC. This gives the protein CASSRRDRGNEQYF.

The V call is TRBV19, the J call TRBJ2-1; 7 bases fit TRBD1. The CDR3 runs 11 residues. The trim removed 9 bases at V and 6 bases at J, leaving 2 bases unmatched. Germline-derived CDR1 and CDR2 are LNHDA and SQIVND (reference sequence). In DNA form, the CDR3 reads TGTGCCAGCAGACAGGGCAATGAGCAGTTCTTC. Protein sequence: CASRQGNEQFF.